Shown below are 8 T cell receptor beta chains from a single sample sequenced in a study of cytomegalovirus exposure and HLA in healthy donors. Use of 60 Vbeta and 13 Jbeta primers characterized the PCR. The protocol was immunoSEQ multiplex PCR, while the TCRdb copy is restricted to in-frame clones and leaves out a portion. The data contain 110,000 to 150,000 clones, over 70% of them seen just once; the ten biggest clones take up less than 3.5%. Specimen: PBMCs. Receptor source: a male donor in good health and CMV-seronegative.

This clone was observed a handful of times. The J gene is TRBJ1-5, the V gene TRBV4-1, with D tentatively TRBD1 (6 bases). Trimming stripped 4 bases from V and 3 bases from J, with 10 bases between. Germline CDR1 reads MGHRA; CDR2 reads YSYEKL. This CDR3 is built from 14 residues. The CDR3 loop reads CASSPRQDNQPQHF. As DNA, the CDR3 is TGCGCCAGCAGCCCCCGACAGGACAATCAGCCCCAGCATTTT.

This clone came up once. This sequence joins TRBV23-1 and TRBJ1-5; D uncertain. TRBV23-1 falls under the ORF class, with uncertain function. Trimming took off 0 bases at V and 6 bases at J, with 15 bases between the two ends. The length of the CDR3 is 16 residues. CDR3 sequence (DNA): TGCGCCAGCAGTCAATCGTGGAGGGAAGGATTTCAGCCCCAGCATTTT. This encodes CASSQSWREGFQPQHF.

This clone is labeled medium-sized. CDR3 protein: CASSLQDSSSYEQYF. The DNA for the CDR3 is TGTGCCAGCAGTTTACAGGACTCGAGCTCCTACGAGCAGTACTTC. This chain joins TRBV27 and TRBJ2-7, with D maybe TRBD2 (5 bases). This CDR3 contains 15 residues. With 2 bases removed from V and 0 bases from J, the gap between germline ends came to 11 bases. Germline lookup yields CDR1 MNHEY and CDR2 SMNVEV (reference sequence).

The chain has TRBV5-1 and TRBJ2-2; 9 nucleotides agree with TRBD2. Germline CDR1 reads SGHRS; CDR2 reads YFSETQ. V shed 4 bases, J shed 1 base, and the junction held 11 bases outside the gene matches. This CDR3 is built from 18 residues. DNA for the CDR3: TGCGCCAGCAGCCCCCTCCTAAGCGGGGGGCAGAACACCGGGGAGCTGTTTTTT. Translated: CASSPLLSGGQNTGELFF.

The rearrangement links TRBV19 to TRBJ1-6; possible D gene TRBD1, 5 bases. The length of the CDR3 is 14 residues. V dropped 7 bases and J dropped 10 bases, with 17 bases sitting between them. Germline assignment: CDR1 LNHDA and CDR2 SQIVND (reference sequence). The CDR3 coding sequence is TGTGCCAGTACCGAGACAGTGAAAGAGTCACCCCTCCACTTT. Encoded protein: CASTETVKESPLHF.

About this clone: Within the sample, other DNA sequences also encode this same CDR3. This rearrangement joins TRBV5-4 to TRBJ2-3; TRBD2 aligns across 13 bases. Trimming cost V 0 bases and J 3 bases; bases outside gene matches: 1. This CDR3 spans 16 amino acids. Germline CDR1 is SGHNT and CDR2 is YYREEE (reference sequence). The CDR3 DNA follows: TGTGCCAGCAGCTTGGGACTAGCGGGGGGAACAGATACGCAGTATTTT. Its protein product is CASSLGLAGGTDTQYF.

CDR3 sequence (DNA): TGTGCCAGTAGTATAGCACAGGCCTCCTCTGGAAACACCATATATTTT. Protein: CASSIAQASSGNTIYF. This chain joins TRBV19 and TRBJ1-3; possible D gene TRBD1, 5 bases. V was cut by 1 base and J by 0 bases, with 10 bases left in between. Germline V gives CDR1 LNHDA, CDR2 SQIVND (reference sequence). This CDR3 region has 16 residues. Using reference TRBV19 and TRBJ1-3 for the parts outside the CDR3, the full variable domain is DGGITQSPKYLFRKEGQNVTLSCEQNLNHDAMYWYRQDPGQGLRLIYYSQIVNDFQKGDIAEGYSVSREKKESFPLTVTSAQKNPTAFYLCASSIAQASSGNTIYFGEGSWLTVV.

The chain combines TRBV6-1 with TRBJ1-1; D is uncertain. Germline V gives CDR1 MNHNS, CDR2 SASEGT. The CDR3 is 15 residues long. The V and J ends lost 2 bases and 3 bases respectively, with 13 bases between them. The CDR3 nucleotides are TGTGCCAGCAGTGAACTGGGCATTCAATACACTGAAGCTTTCTTT. As protein: CASSELGIQYTEAFF.